What follows are 10 T cell receptor beta chains derived from one specimen sequenced in a study of blood T cell repertoires in COVID-19. Only in-frame clones appear in the TCRdb table, and some are missing; sequencing was by immunoSEQ multiplex PCR. The table lists about 170,000 clones, roughly 84% of them singletons. Sample: peripheral blood. The source of these receptors is a woman older than 75 with active or convalescent COVID-19.

The sample holds one count of this clone. The genes are TRBV7-2 and TRBJ2-2; 9 positions match TRBD2. Germline V CDR1 and CDR2: SGHTA, FQGNSA. The J segment lost 4 bases and the V segment lost 1 base, leaving 4 bases of the junction unmatched. The CDR3 totals 16 residues. CDR3 residues: CASSLVLAGSTGELFF. DNA of the CDR3: TGTGCCAGCAGCTTAGTCCTAGCGGGGAGCACCGGGGAGCTGTTTTTT.

The rearrangement links TRBV2 to TRBJ2-3, with TRBD2 identical over 10 bases. V lost 4 bases and J lost 2; bases outside the gene matches: 6. This CDR3 region has 16 residues. Germline V gene data show CDR1 as SNHLY and CDR2 as FYNNEI. CDR3 amino acids: CASSGLAGGNTDTQYF. CDR3 nucleotides: TGTGCCAGCAGTGGGTTAGCGGGGGGCAACACAGATACGCAGTATTTT. The full variable domain, in which reference TRBV2 and TRBJ2-3 provide the parts outside the CDR3, is EPEVTQTPSHQVTQMGQEVILRCVPISNHLYFYWYRQILGQKVEFLVSFYNNEISEKSEIFDDQFSVERPDGSNFTLKIRSTKLEDSAMYFCASSGLAGGNTDTQYFGPGTRLTVL.

J is TRBJ1-2 and V is TRBV4-3, with D possibly being TRBD1 (5 bases). The CDR3 spans 14 residues. The germline V gene has CDR1 LGHNA and CDR2 YSLEER. Trimming stripped 1 base from V and 7 bases from J, with 13 bases between. CDR3 bases: TGCGCCAGCAGCCAAGTGGGGCCGGGGGGTGGCTACACCTTC. Residues: CASSQVGPGGGYTF.

A few counts support this clone. The J gene is TRBJ1-1, the V gene TRBV12-5; 8 positions agree with TRBD1. The V gene's germline CDR1 is LGHNT and CDR2 FRNRAP. The CDR3 covers 15 residues. V lost 6 bases to trimming and J lost 6 bases; unmatched junction nucleotides: 12. The DNA of the CDR3 is TGTGCTAGTGGGGCCCCGACAGGGGTCCTATCTGAAGCTTTCTTT. As protein: CASGAPTGVLSEAFF.

As for this clone: This may come from a read error, since a much larger clone is one base off. The CDR3 coding sequence is TGTGCCAGCAGTTACCAGGAGAACACTGAAGCTTTCTTT. It encodes CASSYQENTEAFF. The V gene is TRBV27, the J gene TRBJ1-1; D is ambiguous. In germline, CDR1 is MNHEY, CDR2 SMNVEV (reference sequence). Deletions cut 4 bases from V and 1 base from J, with 7 bases between. This CDR3 has 13 amino acids.

This sequence joins TRBV18 and TRBJ2-3, with D maybe TRBD1 (6 bases). CDR1 and CDR2 from the germline V gene are KGHSH and LQKENI. The CDR3 spans 17 residues. With 1 base removed from V and 1 base from J, the gap between germline ends came to 15 bases. The CDR3 DNA follows: TGTGCCAGCTCACCACGTGACAGGACGTTCGGCACAGATACGCAGTATTTT. This gives the protein CASSPRDRTFGTDTQYF.

There are a few counts of this clone. Additional DNA sequences in this sample encode the identical CDR3. The chain is built from TRBV20-1 and TRBJ1-1, with a tentative D call TRBD1 (5 bases). Trimming removed 5 bases at V and 1 base at J, with 5 bases between. There are 11 residues in the CDR3. CDR1 is DFQATT and CDR2 is SNEGSKA in the germline V gene (reference sequence). DNA for the CDR3: TGCAGTGCTCAGGGGAACACTGAAGCTTTCTTT. Translation: CSAQGNTEAFF.

The genes are TRBV5-8 and TRBJ2-2; 10 bases agree with TRBD2. After removal of 0 bases from V and 4 bases from J, the junction contained 3 bases not matched to a gene. Germline V gene lookup returns CDR1 SGHTS and CDR2 YDEGEE. This CDR3 spans 16 amino acids. CDR3 in amino acids: CASSLDSGGGTGELFF. CDR3 DNA: TGTGCCAGCAGCTTGGACAGCGGGGGGGGCACCGGGGAGCTGTTTTTT.

This sequence joins TRBV9 and TRBJ2-2; TRBD2 matches at 8 bases. Germline V gives CDR1 SGDLS, CDR2 YYNGEE. Germline trimming cut 0 bases from V and 0 bases from J; bases unmatched to any gene: 16. The CDR3 contains 21 residues. CDR3 bases: TGTGCCAGCAGCGTAGCTGTCCGGGGTAGCGGGGCGTTCGCGAACACCGGGGAGCTGTTTTTT. Translated, it gives CASSVAVRGSGAFANTGELFF.

The chain carries TRBV18 and TRBJ2-7, with D perhaps matching TRBD1 (5 bases). Deletions cut 3 bases from V and 7 bases from J, with 10 bases between. The CDR3 length is 12 residues. Germline V lookup: CDR1 KGHSH, CDR2 LQKENI. CDR3 sequence (DNA): TGTGCCAGCTCACCTACTAAGGGGGAGCAGTACTTC. Translation gives CASSPTKGEQYF. Looking up the rest from reference TRBV18 and TRBJ2-7 gives the full variable domain: NAGVMQNPRHLVRRRGQEARLRCSPMKGHSHVYWYRQLPEEGLKFMVYLQKENIIDESGMPKERFSAEFPKEGPSILRIQQVVRGDSAAYFCASSPTKGEQYFGPGTRLTVT.